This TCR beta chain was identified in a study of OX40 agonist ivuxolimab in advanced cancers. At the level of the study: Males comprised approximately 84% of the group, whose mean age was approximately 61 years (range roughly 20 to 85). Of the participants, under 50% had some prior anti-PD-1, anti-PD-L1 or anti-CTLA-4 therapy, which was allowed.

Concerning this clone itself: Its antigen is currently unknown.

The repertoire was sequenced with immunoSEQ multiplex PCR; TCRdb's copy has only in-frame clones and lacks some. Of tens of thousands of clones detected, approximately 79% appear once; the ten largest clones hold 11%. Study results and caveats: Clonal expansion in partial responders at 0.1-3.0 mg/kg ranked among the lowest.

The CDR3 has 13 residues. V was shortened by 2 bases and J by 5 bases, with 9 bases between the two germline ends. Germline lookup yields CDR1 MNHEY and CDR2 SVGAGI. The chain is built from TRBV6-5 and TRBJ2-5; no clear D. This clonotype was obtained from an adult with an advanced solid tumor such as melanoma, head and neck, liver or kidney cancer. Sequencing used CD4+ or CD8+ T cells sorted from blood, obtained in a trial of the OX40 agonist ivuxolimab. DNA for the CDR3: TGTGCCAGCAGTTACAGGGTTTGGGAGACCCAGTACTTC. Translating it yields CASSYRVWETQYF.